This TCR beta chain was sequenced in a study of shared clonotypes between healthy human individuals. As to this clone: The antigen is undetermined.

Study-level results: Among the subsets, naive ones generally showed larger estimated richness than memory ones. Relative to their counterparts shared across all four donors, non-shared clonotypes exhibited diminished generation probabilities.

Losses at the gene ends were 7 bases for V and 4 bases for J; bases not matched to a gene: 7. The germline CDR1 and CDR2 sequences are SNHLY and FYNNEI. The CDR3 runs to 14 residues. The assay was immunoSEQ multiplex PCR, and TCRdb's table has in-frame clones only and misses some. Here the sample spans about 110,000 clones, around 68% being singletons. The sequence was obtained from a woman aged 30 to 39 in good health. The chain recombines TRBV2 with TRBJ2-1; TRBD2 matches at 7 bases. The sequencing sample was made of memory CD8+ T cells sorted from blood. Stated subset: CD45RO+ cells pooled with CCR7-negative TemRA cells. CDR3 nucleotide sequence: TGTGCCAGCACGTCAGCGGGACTTTACAATGAGCAGTTCTTC. Its protein is CASTSAGLYNEQFF.